The 18 T cell receptor beta chains in this list originate from one sample, sequenced in a study of Ad26.COV2.S vaccination and SARS-CoV-2 variants (TCRdb year 2021). What the treatment or condition label conveys for this sample: around 19 received Ad26.COV2.S at low or high dose, single or two shots; five or six received placebo; per-sample allocation not given. For vaccine and placebo recipients, the sequenced repertoires came from samples collected on day 63 after the first injection. Libraries came from the immunoSEQ multiplex PCR assay. TCRdb limited this immuneACCESS table to in-frame rearrangements with V and J called. A share of clones is missing; checked studies link under half to unresolved V genes, and the rest is unexplained. The sample table shows approximately 480,000 clones, and approximately 88% are seen once. The ten biggest clones cover roughly 13% of the sample. This material consisted of peripheral blood, taken in a trial of Ad26.COV2.S vaccine versus placebo. The source of these receptors is a person aged 18-65 years who received the Ad26.COV2.S COVID-19 vaccine or a placebo.

This rearrangement joins TRBV15 to TRBJ1-4; 8 nucleotides line up with TRBD1. The CDR3 loop spans 15 amino acids. Per the germline V gene, CDR1 is LNHNV and CDR2 is YYDKDF (reference sequence). With V trimmed by 3 bases and J by 7 bases, 7 bases remained unmatched. The chain's CDR3 is CATSRDTGGREKLFF. DNA for the CDR3: TGTGCCACCAGCAGGGACACAGGGGGACGTGAAAAACTGTTTTTT.

This rearrangement joins TRBV5-5 to TRBJ1-5; TRBD1 might be the D (5 bases). Germline V gene lookup returns CDR1 SGHKS and CDR2 YYEKEE (reference sequence). V was trimmed by 1 base and J by 7 bases, leaving 12 bases between them. The CDR3 has 14 residues. CDR3 in DNA: TGTGCCAGCAGCTTGACTGGGGCTGGGCAGCCCCAGCATTTT. Protein product: CASSLTGAGQPQHF.

The chain combines TRBV5-1 with TRBJ2-1, with 7 bases identical to TRBD2. V shed 4 bases, J shed 2 bases, and the junction held 9 bases outside the gene matches. Germline CDR1 reads SGHRS; CDR2 reads YFSETQ. CDR3 size: 16 residues. CDR3 sequence reads: CASSLSGGRPYNEQFF. The CDR3 DNA is TGCGCCAGCAGCCTGAGTGGCGGGAGACCCTACAATGAGCAGTTCTTC. The whole variable domain, remainder taken from reference TRBV5-1 and TRBJ2-1, is KAGVTQTPRYLIKTRGQQVTLSCSPISGHRSVSWYQQTPGQGLQFLFEYFSETQRNKGNFPGRFSGRQFSNSRSEMNVSTLELGDSALYLCASSLSGGRPYNEQFFGPGTRLTVL.

The chain is built from TRBV5-1 and TRBJ1-1, with D unclear. V gave up 8 bases and J gave up 3 bases, with 14 bases separating them. Germline lookup yields CDR1 SGHRS and CDR2 YFSETQ. The CDR3 is made up of 13 amino acids. The CDR3, as DNA: TGCGCCAGTACCCTCTCGGGGTACACTGAAGCTTTCTTT. This translates into CASTLSGYTEAFF.

This chain uses TRBV28 with TRBJ1-4; TRBD1 might be the D (6 bases). CDR1 is MDHEN and CDR2 is SYDVKM in the germline V gene. The CDR3 consists of 15 residues. The V gene lost 1 base and the J gene lost 4 bases, with 10 bases spanning the gap. The chain's CDR3 is CASSLYGGFNEKLFF. The DNA of the CDR3 is TGTGCCAGCAGTTTATACGGGGGCTTTAATGAAAAACTGTTTTTT.

The gene calls are TRBV6-5 and TRBJ2-7; the D is unclear. With 6 bases removed from V and 5 bases from J, the gap between germline ends came to 17 bases. CDR3 length: 14 amino acids. CDR1 MNHEY and CDR2 SVGAGI come from the germline V gene. DNA for the CDR3: TGTGCCAGCAGCGCCACTTTAAGTGGTCACGAGCAGTACTTC. Amino acids: CASSATLSGHEQYF.

V and J are TRBV9 and TRBJ2-1, with 8 bases aligning to TRBD2. The CDR3 covers 15 residues. Germline V gives CDR1 SGDLS, CDR2 YYNGEE. J gave up 4 bases and V 0 bases, and 3 bases lay outside the gene matches. The CDR3 DNA follows: TGTGCCAGCAGCGTAGGCGGGAGGAGATACAATGAGCAGTTCTTC. Its translation: CASSVGGRRYNEQFF.

The chain recombines TRBV7-3 with TRBJ2-1; D remains ambiguous. This CDR3 region has 12 residues. In germline, CDR1 is SGHTA, CDR2 FQGTGA. Trimming removed 2 bases from V and 9 bases from J, with 8 bases in between. CDR3 sequence (DNA): TGTGCCAGCAGCTTAGTGGTGGGTGAGCAGTTCTTC. Protein: CASSLVVGEQFF.

The DNA for the CDR3 is TGCGCCAGCAGCTTGCCCGGACAGCTATACAATGAGCAGTTCTTC. Protein product: CASSLPGQLYNEQFF. The chain couples TRBV5-1 to TRBJ2-1; perhaps TRBD1 as D (6 bases). V was cut by 1 base and J by 4 bases, with 12 bases left in between. The CDR3 is 15 residues long. Germline CDR1 reads SGHRS; CDR2 reads YFSETQ.

The J gene is TRBJ2-7, the V gene TRBV18, with a tentative D call TRBD2 (5 bases). The CDR3 is made up of 12 amino acids. V was cut by 4 bases and J by 2 bases, with 6 bases left in between. Germline-derived CDR1 and CDR2 are KGHSH and LQKENI. The CDR3 DNA reads TGTGCCAGCTCACTCGGGGCCTACGAGCAGTACTTC. The encoded protein is CASSLGAYEQYF. The full variable domain, rest sourced from reference TRBV18 and TRBJ2-7, is NAGVMQNPRHLVRRRGQEARLRCSPMKGHSHVYWYRQLPEEGLKFMVYLQKENIIDESGMPKERFSAEFPKEGPSILRIQQVVRGDSAAYFCASSLGAYEQYFGPGTRLTVT.

This clone was observed a few times. The gene calls are TRBV5-1 and TRBJ1-2; tentative D call: TRBD1 (6 bases). Per the germline V gene, CDR1 is SGHRS and CDR2 is YFSETQ. V was clipped by 3 bases and J by 3 bases, with 15 bases between them. The CDR3 covers 15 residues. The CDR3 is CASSSTGASDYGYTF. CDR3 sequence (DNA): TGCGCCAGCAGCTCAACGGGGGCTTCCGACTATGGCTACACCTTC.

The chain couples TRBV5-4 to TRBJ2-2; possible D gene TRBD2, 5 bases. The CDR3 is 17 residues long. Trimming left V 5 bases short and J 5 bases short, with 22 bases between. Germline-derived CDR1 and CDR2 are SGHNT and YYREEE (reference sequence). The CDR3 is CASSSTTVAQRTGELFF. CDR3 sequence (DNA): TGTGCCAGCAGTTCGACGACTGTAGCGCAACGGACCGGGGAGCTGTTTTTT.

The chain joins TRBV6-6 to TRBJ2-7; 9 bases line up with TRBD2. CDR1 and CDR2 from the germline V gene are MNHNY and SVGAGI (reference sequence). This CDR3 spans 16 amino acids. V was pared by 2 bases and J by 2 bases, with 7 bases of the junction left unmatched. CDR3 region: CASSYTLAGITYEQYF. The CDR3 bases are TGTGCCAGCAGTTACACACTAGCGGGTATAACCTACGAGCAGTACTTC.

About this clone: Because the CDR3's place on the DNA is in doubt, the DNA is left out and the CDR3 is given as listed by TCRdb. This chain connects TRBV29-1 to TRBJ2-7; the table's D gene call, TRBD1, was not cross checked with the DNA. The CDR3 comprises 12 residues, both ends counted. Germline-derived CDR1 and CDR2 are SQVTM and ANQGSEA. This CDR3 is CSVDVGQGSPLV.

This chain uses TRBV27 with TRBJ2-1, with D perhaps TRBD2 (7 bases). V lost 3 bases and J lost 3, with 12 bases in between. Germline lookup yields CDR1 MNHEY and CDR2 SMNVEV (reference sequence). The CDR3 contains 15 residues. Here the CDR3 DNA reads TGTGCCAGCAGTTTCACAGGGAGGGACTACAATGAGCAGTTCTTC. Translating gives CASSFTGRDYNEQFF.

The V and J genes are TRBV4-3 and TRBJ1-1, with D possibly matching TRBD1 (5 bases). The CDR3 has 14 amino acids. With 1 base removed from V and 5 bases from J, the gap between germline ends came to 11 bases. CDR1 LGHNA and CDR2 YSLEER come from the germline V gene. CDR3 region: CASSQVGGVTEAFF. The CDR3 DNA is TGCGCCAGCAGCCAAGTGGGAGGGGTGACTGAAGCTTTCTTT.

The gene calls are TRBV5-6 and TRBJ2-2, with 9 bases lining up with TRBD1. J was trimmed by 4 bases and V by 4 bases; bases with no gene match: 8. Germline V lookup: CDR1 SGHDT, CDR2 YYEEEE. The CDR3 consists of 16 residues. CDR3 in amino acids: CASSIWTGAFTGELFF. For the CDR3, the DNA is TGTGCCAGCAGCATCTGGACAGGGGCCTTCACCGGGGAGCTGTTTTTT.

This clone appeared once. CDR3 in amino acids: CASSLYEYGRETQYF. Here the CDR3 DNA reads TGTGCCAGCAGCTTGTATGAGTACGGTAGGGAGACCCAGTACTTC. The J gene is TRBJ2-5, the V gene TRBV5-4, with D hard to call. CDR1 SGHNT and CDR2 YYREEE come from the germline V gene (reference sequence). The CDR3 spans 15 residues. The ends were cut back, 1 base at V and 5 bases at J, with 15 bases in the middle. The full variable domain, rest sourced from reference TRBV5-4 and TRBJ2-5, is ETGVTQSPTHLIKTRGQQVTLRCSSQSGHNTVSWYQQALGQGPQFIFQYYREEENGRGNFPPRFSGLQFPNYSSELNVNALELDDSALYLCASSLYEYGRETQYFGPGTRLLVL.